The 28 T cell receptor beta chains reported below all come from one sample, sequenced in a study of blood T cell repertoires in COVID-19. The table came from immunoSEQ multiplex PCR; TCRdb's copy has only in-frame clones and leaves some out. Of about 190,000 clones listed, about nine tenths are singletons. The specimen sequenced was peripheral blood. These receptors all come from a man in his late teens or twenties with active or convalescent COVID-19.

The rearrangement uses TRBV5-5 and TRBJ2-7; 7 nucleotides agree with TRBD1. This CDR3 is 14 amino acids long. Germline CDR1 is SGHKS and CDR2 is YYEKEE (reference sequence). Trimming at V came to 4 bases and at J to 1 base, leaving 5 bases not matched to a gene. This CDR3 is CASSLLQGSYEQYF. CDR3 in DNA: TGTGCCAGCAGCCTCCTACAGGGGTCCTACGAGCAGTACTTC.

In its sample, this clone was seen a few times. V usage is TRBV21-1 and J usage is TRBJ1-1; TRBD1 is the table's D call, not checked against the DNA. TRBV21-1 is a pseudogene locus. The CDR3 covers 14 residues. The CDR3, as DNA: TGTGCCAGCAGCAAAGAGCCAGGGGGAACTGAAGCTTTCTTT. Translation gives CASSKEPGGTEAFF.

This clone was detected only once. The chain links TRBV19 to TRBJ1-2; weak D call: TRBD1 (5 bases). Between the trimmed V and J ends, which lost 5 bases and 5 bases, there was a span of 12 bases. Germline V gene data show CDR1 as LNHDA and CDR2 as SQIVND (reference sequence). The CDR3 consists of 13 residues. The CDR3 region is CASSEGDPYGYTF. As DNA, the CDR3 is TGTGCCAGTAGTGAAGGGGATCCATATGGCTACACCTTC.

The CDR3 is CASNDRGLGYTF. The CDR3 DNA is TGTGCCAGTAACGACAGGGGGCTGGGCTACACCTTC. The rearrangement links TRBV19 to TRBJ1-2; TRBD1 matches 10 bases. This CDR3 is 12 amino acids long. CDR1 is LNHDA and CDR2 is SQIVND in the germline V gene (reference sequence). Trimming at V came to 7 bases and at J to 8 bases, leaving 4 bases not matched to a gene. The full variable domain, rest sourced from reference TRBV19 and TRBJ1-2, is DGGITQSPKYLFRKEGQNVTLSCEQNLNHDAMYWYRQDPGQGLRLIYYSQIVNDFQKGDIAEGYSVSREKKESFPLTVTSAQKNPTAFYLCASNDRGLGYTFGSGTRLTVV.

The chain couples TRBV5-4 to TRBJ2-5; D unclear. Germline V lookup: CDR1 SGHNT, CDR2 YYREEE (reference sequence). Trimming stripped 1 base from V and 2 bases from J, with 6 bases between. The length of the CDR3 is 13 residues. The CDR3 protein is CASSLWRQETQYF. As DNA, the CDR3 is TGTGCCAGCAGCTTGTGGCGGCAAGAGACCCAGTACTTC.

The chain recombines TRBV5-6 with TRBJ1-2, with 9 bases aligning to TRBD1. The CDR3 sequence is 12 residues long. Germline V gene lookup returns CDR1 SGHDT and CDR2 YYEEEE. Trimming at V came to 3 bases and at J to 12 bases, leaving 6 bases not matched to a gene. CDR3 DNA: TGTGCCAGCAGCTCCCGGGACAGGGCCCACACCTTC. Amino acid sequence: CASSSRDRAHTF.

This chain connects TRBV3-1 (or the pseudogene TRBV3-2) to TRBJ2-1; D not certain. There are 15 residues in the CDR3. Germline CDR1 LGHDT, CDR2 YNNKEL (reference sequence). V was cut by 0 bases and J by 7 bases, with 13 bases left in between. CDR3: CASSQDLAAKNEQFF. The CDR3 DNA sequence: TGTGCCAGCAGCCAAGATCTGGCGGCAAAGAATGAGCAGTTCTTC.

The chain couples TRBV18 to TRBJ1-1, with 7 bases that match TRBD1. The V gene end was trimmed by 4 bases and the J gene end by 5 bases; junction bases not matched to a gene: 7. The CDR3 has 14 amino acids. Germline values: CDR1 KGHSH, CDR2 LQKENI. The CDR3 coding sequence is TGTGCCAGCTCACTCATCGGACAGGAGACTGAAGCTTTCTTT. Amino acid sequence: CASSLIGQETEAFF.

Here the CDR3 reads CAWLPAGLAGERGPDTQYF. The CDR3 coding sequence is TGTGCCTGGCTCCCGGCGGGACTAGCGGGAGAAAGGGGTCCAGATACGCAGTATTTT. The rearrangement uses TRBV30 and TRBJ2-3; 14 bases are shared with TRBD2. The germline V gene encodes CDR1 GTSNPN and CDR2 SVGIG (reference sequence). This CDR3 spans 19 amino acids. J was trimmed by 4 bases and V by 5 bases; bases with no gene match: 17.

This chain uses TRBV24-1 with TRBJ2-5, with 8 bases fitting TRBD1. V lost 5 bases and J lost 5; bases outside the gene matches: 3. CDR1 and CDR2 (germline): KGHDR, SFDVKD. CDR3 size: 13 residues. CDR3 in DNA: TGTGCCACCAGTGGTGACAGGGGTGAGACCCAGTACTTC. Translating it yields CATSGDRGETQYF.

The gene calls are TRBV5-1 and TRBJ1-6; 11 nucleotides line up with TRBD1. The CDR3 length is 19 residues. CDR1 is SGHRS and CDR2 is YFSETQ in the germline V gene. V shed 0 bases and J 0 bases; nucleotides not matched to a gene: 5. CDR3 sequence (DNA): TGCGCCAGCAGCTTGGTCGGACAGGGGGCTAGCTCCTATAATTCACCCCTCCACTTT. It encodes CASSLVGQGASSYNSPLHF.

The chain employs TRBV30 and TRBJ1-1; possible D gene TRBD1, 6 bases. Trimming stripped 2 bases from V and 7 bases from J, with 17 bases between. Germline CDR1 GTSNPN, CDR2 SVGIG (reference sequence). CDR3 length: 14 residues. CDR3 sequence: CAWSPLGQKLEAFF. CDR3 sequence (DNA): TGTGCCTGGAGTCCACTCGGACAGAAGCTTGAAGCTTTCTTT.

The rearrangement joins TRBV19 to TRBJ1-1; 8 bases line up with TRBD1. The CDR3 has 15 amino acids. The J segment lost 2 bases and the V segment lost 6 bases, leaving 8 bases of the junction unmatched. CDR1 and CDR2 (germline): LNHDA, SQIVND (reference sequence). CDR3 DNA: TGTGCCAGTAGGACTCGGACAGGGATAAACACTGAAGCTTTCTTT. Translating it yields CASRTRTGINTEAFF.

V is TRBV7-8 and J is TRBJ1-2; D uncertain. Germline CDR1 SGHVS, CDR2 FQNEAQ. The CDR3 runs to 15 residues. Trimming took 1 base from V and 5 from J, leaving 14 bases between them. The CDR3 loop reads CASSLVREDPYGYTF. In nucleotides, the CDR3 is TGTGCCAGCAGCTTAGTGCGGGAGGACCCTTATGGCTACACCTTC.

For the CDR3, the DNA is TGTGCCTGGAGGATTATGGGGGGTAGCTATGGCTACACCTTC. Amino acid sequence: CAWRIMGGSYGYTF. The J gene is TRBJ1-2, the V gene TRBV30; possibly TRBD1 for D (5 bases). The CDR3 totals 14 residues. The germline V and J ends were trimmed by 3 bases and 4 bases, with 15 bases remaining between them. The germline V gene encodes CDR1 GTSNPN and CDR2 SVGIG (reference sequence).

A single count supports this clone. This rearrangement joins TRBV5-8 to TRBJ1-2; 7 bases are shared with TRBD1. J gave up 4 bases and V 3 bases, and 6 bases lay outside the gene matches. The germline gives CDR1 SGHTS, CDR2 YDEGEE. CDR3 length equals 14 residues. CDR3 sequence (DNA): TGTGCCAGCAGCTGGAAACAGGGGCCCTATGGCTACACCTTC. It specifies CASSWKQGPYGYTF.

The chain recombines TRBV5-1 with TRBJ2-5, with 10 bases matching TRBD2. Germline CDR1 and CDR2: SGHRS and YFSETQ. The CDR3 loop spans 16 amino acids. V lost 0 bases and J lost 4; bases outside the gene matches: 6. In DNA form, the CDR3 reads TGCGCCAGCAGCTTGGGAAGCGGGGGGGCTGCAGAGACCCAGTACTTC. Residues: CASSLGSGGAAETQYF.

The J gene is TRBJ1-4, the V gene TRBV10-3, with 7 bases matching TRBD1. In germline, CDR1 is ENHRY, CDR2 SYGVKD. This CDR3 region has 18 residues. J was trimmed by 0 bases and V by 11 bases; bases with no gene match: 18. The CDR3 nucleotides are TGTGCCCTACCATCAACTGGCACAGGGGATACAACTAATGAAAAACTGTTTTTT. Amino acids: CALPSTGTGDTTNEKLFF.

This clone was observed once. The V gene is TRBV19, the J gene TRBJ1-6, with D possibly TRBD1 on 5 matching bases. CDR1 and CDR2 (germline): LNHDA, SQIVND (reference sequence). The CDR3 spans 14 residues. V was shortened by 4 bases and J by 9 bases, with 13 bases between the two germline ends. CDR3 coding DNA: TGTGCCAGTAGTACAGGGAATTACGGTTCACCCCTCCACTTT. Its protein is CASSTGNYGSPLHF.

V and J are TRBV7-2 and TRBJ2-7, with 9 bases that match TRBD1. V was pared by 5 bases and J by 7 bases, with 3 bases of the junction left unmatched. Germline V gives CDR1 SGHTA, CDR2 FQGNSA. The CDR3 loop spans 12 amino acids. CDR3 DNA: TGTGCCAGCAGCCAGGACAGGGGTGAGCAGTACTTC. This codes for CASSQDRGEQYF.

The V and J genes are TRBV19 and TRBJ1-2, with 9 bases fitting TRBD1. The CDR3 consists of 14 residues. The germline gives CDR1 LNHDA, CDR2 SQIVND (reference sequence). Trimming cost V 6 bases and J 2 bases; bases outside gene matches: 4. The CDR3 sequence is CASRGQGLNYGYTF. CDR3 sequence (DNA): TGTGCCAGTAGGGGACAGGGCTTAAACTATGGCTACACCTTC. The variable domain in full, completed from reference TRBV19 and TRBJ1-2, reads DGGITQSPKYLFRKEGQNVTLSCEQNLNHDAMYWYRQDPGQGLRLIYYSQIVNDFQKGDIAEGYSVSREKKESFPLTVTSAQKNPTAFYLCASRGQGLNYGYTFGSGTRLTVV.

The chain employs TRBV6-2 or TRBV6-3 and TRBJ2-2; 8 bases line up with TRBD1. Germline V gene lookup returns CDR1 MNHEY and CDR2 SVGEGT. Trimming at V came to 2 bases and at J to 3 bases, leaving 5 bases not matched to a gene. The length of the CDR3 is 16 residues. The CDR3 DNA reads TGTGCCAGCAGTTACCCCGGGACAGGAGACACCGGGGAGCTGTTTTTT. It specifies CASSYPGTGDTGELFF.

V and J are TRBV11-1 and TRBJ2-7; the D gene is possibly TRBD1 (6 bases). CDR1 is SGHAT, CDR2 FQDESV, per germline (reference sequence). V was trimmed by 3 bases and J by 6 bases, leaving 12 bases between them. The CDR3 spans 13 residues. The chain's CDR3 is CASSFYRESEQYF. The CDR3 coding sequence is TGTGCCAGCAGCTTTTACAGGGAGAGCGAGCAGTACTTC.

This sequence joins TRBV6-1 and TRBJ2-7, with 7 bases identical to TRBD1. The V segment lost 3 bases and the J segment 4 bases; nucleotides outside the gene matches: 9. Germline V CDR1 and CDR2: MNHNS, SASEGT. This CDR3 has 15 residues. CDR3 sequence (DNA): TGTGCCAGCAGTGAGGAACAGGGGCGTCAATACGAGCAGTACTTC. Protein: CASSEEQGRQYEQYF.

The table lists this clone with a count of one. The rearrangement links TRBV5-1 to TRBJ2-6; TRBD2 is a possible D gene (5 bases). CDR3 size: 15 residues. Trimming stripped 0 bases from V and 4 bases from J, with 8 bases between. Germline V lookup: CDR1 SGHRS, CDR2 YFSETQ. The CDR3 bases are TGCGCCAGCAGCTTGGCCCCGGGGGGGGCCAACGTCCTGACTTTC. Translating it yields CASSLAPGGANVLTF.

This clone appeared a single time. The V call is TRBV3-1 (or the pseudogene TRBV3-2), the J call TRBJ2-1; 7 bases are a match to TRBD2. Germline CDR1 reads LGHDT; CDR2 reads YNNKEL (reference sequence). The junction had 12 bases not matched to a gene; V was cut back by 4 bases and J by 9 bases. This CDR3 comprises 15 residues. The CDR3 region is CASSPRSGGSGEQFF. In DNA form, the CDR3 reads TGTGCCAGCAGCCCCCGGTCGGGAGGCTCCGGTGAGCAGTTCTTC.

The rearrangement uses TRBV7-9 and TRBJ1-2; 11 bases map to TRBD1. This CDR3 contains 16 residues. With V trimmed by 1 base and J by 5 bases, 6 bases remained unmatched. In germline, CDR1 is SEHNR, CDR2 FQNEAQ (reference sequence). The CDR3 sequence is CASSLGSGTGGYGYTF. The CDR3 DNA reads TGTGCCAGCAGCTTAGGATCCGGGACAGGGGGATATGGCTACACCTTC.

The rearrangement links TRBV27 to TRBJ2-7, with 10 bases matching TRBD2. Germline CDR1 and CDR2: MNHEY and SMNVEV (reference sequence). The V and J ends lost 2 bases and 2 bases, in that order; junction bases with no gene match: 12. This CDR3 contains 18 residues. CDR3: CASSLTPWLAGGPYEQYF. The CDR3 DNA follows: TGTGCCAGCAGTTTAACCCCCTGGTTAGCGGGGGGACCCTACGAGCAGTACTTC.